This T cell receptor beta chain is from a study of Ad26.COV2.S vaccination and SARS-CoV-2 variants. Study background: Ad26.COV2.S was injected intramuscularly once or twice, 56 days apart.

Treatment: about 20 received Ad26.COV2.S at low or high dose, single or two shots; about five received placebo; per-sample allocation not given. It was on day 63 after the first vaccine or placebo injection that samples were taken. Trimming took 5 bases from V and 7 from J; bases not matched to a gene: 13. This CDR3 spans 15 amino acids. Germline loops: CDR1 MNHEY, CDR2 SVGEGT. The data were produced by immunoSEQ multiplex PCR, yet TCRdb's version contains in-frame clones alone and is incomplete. Found here are fewer than 500,000 clones, 80% to 95% of them singletons; the top ten hold 12%. The genes are TRBV6-2 or TRBV6-3 and TRBJ2-5; TRBD2 matches 7 bases. The receptor's source is a person aged 18 to 59 who received the Ad26.COV2.S COVID-19 vaccine or a placebo. Here the sequenced sample was peripheral blood, taken in a trial of Ad26.COV2.S vaccine versus placebo. The CDR3: CASSHPRDYRGTQYF. The CDR3 DNA sequence: TGTGCCAGCAGTCACCCCCGGGACTATCGTGGGACCCAGTACTTC.